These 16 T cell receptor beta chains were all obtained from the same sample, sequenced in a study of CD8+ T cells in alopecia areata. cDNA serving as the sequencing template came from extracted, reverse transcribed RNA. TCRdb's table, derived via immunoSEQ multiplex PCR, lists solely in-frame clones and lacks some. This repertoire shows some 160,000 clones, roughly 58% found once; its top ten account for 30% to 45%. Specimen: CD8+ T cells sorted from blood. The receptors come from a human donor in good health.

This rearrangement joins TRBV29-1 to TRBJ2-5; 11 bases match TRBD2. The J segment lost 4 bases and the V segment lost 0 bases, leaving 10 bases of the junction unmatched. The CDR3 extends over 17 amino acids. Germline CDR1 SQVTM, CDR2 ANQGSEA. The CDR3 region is CSVEESVAGGPGETQYF. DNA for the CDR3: TGCAGCGTTGAAGAATCAGTAGCGGGAGGGCCGGGAGAGACCCAGTACTTC.

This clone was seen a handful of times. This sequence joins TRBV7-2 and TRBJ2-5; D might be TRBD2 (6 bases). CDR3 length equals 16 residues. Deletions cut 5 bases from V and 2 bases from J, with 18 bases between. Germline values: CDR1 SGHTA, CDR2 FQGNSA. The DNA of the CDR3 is TGTGCCAGCAGCCTCCGGACTACCTTGCTACAAGAGACCCAGTACTTC. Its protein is CASSLRTTLLQETQYF.

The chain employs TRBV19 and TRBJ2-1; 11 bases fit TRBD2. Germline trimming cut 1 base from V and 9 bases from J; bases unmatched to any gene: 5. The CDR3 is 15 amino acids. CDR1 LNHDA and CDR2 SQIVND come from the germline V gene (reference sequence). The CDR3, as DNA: TGTGCCAGTAGTATAGGTTCTAGCGGGAGGACTGAGCAGTTCTTC. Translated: CASSIGSSGRTEQFF.

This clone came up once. The CDR3 nucleotides read TGTGCCAGCAGTGACTGGCGTAATAATGAGCAGTTCTTC. This codes for CASSDWRNNEQFF. V and J are TRBV6-1 and TRBJ2-1; no reliable D call. With 3 bases removed from V and 7 bases from J, the gap between germline ends came to 10 bases. CDR1 and CDR2 (germline): MNHNS, SASEGT. This CDR3 comprises 13 residues.

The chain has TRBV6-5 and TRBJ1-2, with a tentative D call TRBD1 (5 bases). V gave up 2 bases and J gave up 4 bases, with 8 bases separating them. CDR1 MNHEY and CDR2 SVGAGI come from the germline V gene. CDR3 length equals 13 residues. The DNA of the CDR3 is TGTGCCAGCAGTTACGGGGGTAGCTATGGCTACACCTTC. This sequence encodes CASSYGGSYGYTF.

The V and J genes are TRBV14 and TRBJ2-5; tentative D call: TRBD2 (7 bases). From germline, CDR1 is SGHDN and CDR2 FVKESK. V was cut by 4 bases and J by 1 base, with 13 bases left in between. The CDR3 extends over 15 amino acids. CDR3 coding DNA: TGTGCCAGCAGCCGGGGGAGGGGGATCCAAGAGACCCAGTACTTC. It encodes CASSRGRGIQETQYF.

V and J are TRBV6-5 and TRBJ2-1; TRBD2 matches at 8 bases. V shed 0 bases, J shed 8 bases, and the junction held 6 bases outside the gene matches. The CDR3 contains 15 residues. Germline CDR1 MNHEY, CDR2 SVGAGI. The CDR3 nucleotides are TGTGCCAGCAGTTACTCGATTGCGGGAGGTTATGAGCAGTTCTTC. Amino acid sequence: CASSYSIAGGYEQFF.

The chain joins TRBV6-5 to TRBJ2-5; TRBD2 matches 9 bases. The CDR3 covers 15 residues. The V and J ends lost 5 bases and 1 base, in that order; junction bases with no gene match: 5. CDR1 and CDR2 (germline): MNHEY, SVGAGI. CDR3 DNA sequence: TGTGCCAGCAGTCCACTAGCGGGTCTCCAAGAGACCCAGTACTTC. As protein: CASSPLAGLQETQYF.

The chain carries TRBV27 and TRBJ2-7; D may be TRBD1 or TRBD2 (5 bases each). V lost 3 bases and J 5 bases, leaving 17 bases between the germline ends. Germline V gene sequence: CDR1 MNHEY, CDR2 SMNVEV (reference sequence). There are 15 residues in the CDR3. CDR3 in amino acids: CASSLRGRSFDEQYF. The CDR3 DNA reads TGTGCCAGCAGTTTGAGGGGCCGTAGTTTTGACGAGCAGTACTTC.

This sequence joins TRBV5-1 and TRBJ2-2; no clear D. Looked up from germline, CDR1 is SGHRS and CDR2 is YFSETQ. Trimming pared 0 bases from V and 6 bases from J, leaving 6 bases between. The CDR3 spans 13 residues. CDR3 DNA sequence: TGCGCCAGCAGCTTGGTGTTCCCCGGGGAGCTGTTTTTT. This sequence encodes CASSLVFPGELFF.

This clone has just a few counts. The CDR3 sequence is CSVEAIYGYTF. The CDR3 nucleotides are TGCAGCGTTGAGGCCATCTATGGCTACACCTTC. The rearrangement uses TRBV29-1 and TRBJ1-2; D is unresolved. V was shortened by 3 bases and J by 4 bases, with 6 bases between the two germline ends. The CDR3 has 11 amino acids. Germline CDR1 reads SQVTM; CDR2 reads ANQGSEA.

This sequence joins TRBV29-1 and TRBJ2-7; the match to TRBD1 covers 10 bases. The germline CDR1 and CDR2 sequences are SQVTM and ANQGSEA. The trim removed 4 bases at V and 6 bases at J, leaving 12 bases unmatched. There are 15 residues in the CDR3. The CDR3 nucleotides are TGCAGCGTTGGGACCGGGACAGGGGAGTTTGCCGAGCAGTACTTC. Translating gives CSVGTGTGEFAEQYF.

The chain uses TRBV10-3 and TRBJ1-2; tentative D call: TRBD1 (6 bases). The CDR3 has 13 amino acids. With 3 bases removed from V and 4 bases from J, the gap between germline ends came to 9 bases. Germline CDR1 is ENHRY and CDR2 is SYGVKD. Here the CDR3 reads CAISEQGAYGYTF. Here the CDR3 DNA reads TGTGCCATCAGTGAACAGGGCGCCTATGGCTACACCTTC.

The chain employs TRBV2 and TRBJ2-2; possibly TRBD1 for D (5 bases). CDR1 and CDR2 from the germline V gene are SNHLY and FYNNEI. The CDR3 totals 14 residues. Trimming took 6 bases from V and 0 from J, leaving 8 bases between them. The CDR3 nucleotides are TGTGCCAGCAGCGACAGCTCGAACACCGGGGAGCTGTTTTTT. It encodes CASSDSSNTGELFF.

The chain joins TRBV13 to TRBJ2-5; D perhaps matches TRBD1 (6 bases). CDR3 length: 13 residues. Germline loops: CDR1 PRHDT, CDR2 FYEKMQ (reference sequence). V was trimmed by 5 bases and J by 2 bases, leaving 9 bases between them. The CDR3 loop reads CASSPGTQETQYF. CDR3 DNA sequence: TGTGCCAGCAGCCCAGGGACACAAGAGACCCAGTACTTC.

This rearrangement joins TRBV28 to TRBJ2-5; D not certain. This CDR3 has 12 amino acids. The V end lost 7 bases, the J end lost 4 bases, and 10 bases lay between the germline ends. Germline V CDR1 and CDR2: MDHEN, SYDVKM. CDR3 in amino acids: CASKTDVETQYF. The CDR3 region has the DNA TGTGCCAGCAAGACCGACGTAGAGACCCAGTACTTC.